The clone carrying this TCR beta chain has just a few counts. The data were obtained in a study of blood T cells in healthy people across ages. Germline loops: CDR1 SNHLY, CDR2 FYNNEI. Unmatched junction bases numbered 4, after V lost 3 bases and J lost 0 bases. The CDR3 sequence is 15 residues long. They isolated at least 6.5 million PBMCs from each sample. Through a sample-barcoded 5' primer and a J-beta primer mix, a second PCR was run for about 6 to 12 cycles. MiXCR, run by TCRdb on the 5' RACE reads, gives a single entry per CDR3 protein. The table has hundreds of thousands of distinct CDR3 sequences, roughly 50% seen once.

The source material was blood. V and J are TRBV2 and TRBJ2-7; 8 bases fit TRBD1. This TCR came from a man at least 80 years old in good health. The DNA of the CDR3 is TGTGCCAGCAGTGAGGACAGGGTTCCCTCCTACGAGCAGTACTTC. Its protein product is CASSEDRVPSYEQYF.